Shown below are 7 T cell receptor beta chains from a single sample sequenced in a study of CXCR3-negative and CXCR3-positive naive CD8 T cells. Findings and limits, study-wide: Naive cells that were CXCR3-positive had more hydrophobic TRB CDR3s (compared with CXCR3-negative naive cells).

The TRB cDNA libraries were prepared by 5' RACE with UMI labels. TCRdb reanalyzed the 5' RACE reads, giving one entry per CDR3 protein sequence and no DNA. This sample's table has about 120,000 distinct CDR3 sequences. Their antigens are not known. The sample was naive CXCR3+ CD8+ T cells from blood. Documented subset: CD45RO-CCR7+CD27+CD95- naive CD8+ T cells expressing CXCR3 (TNR3+). Source of these receptors: a human donor in good health. Some clones in this sample may be carry-over from other donors' samples.

The genes are TRBV14 and TRBJ2-7. The CDR3 is made up of 13 amino acids. Germline V gene lookup returns CDR1 SGHDN and CDR2 FVKESK. CDR3 loop: CASSQDWAYEQYF.

The chain couples TRBV21-1 to TRBJ2-5; TCRdb proposes TRBD1, but this gene call is untestable without DNA. TRBV21-1 is a pseudogene locus. The CDR3 contains 15 residues. The CDR3 spells CASSNRDPVQETQYF.

V usage is TRBV5-1 and J usage is TRBJ2-7. The CDR3 has 14 residues. The V gene's germline CDR1 is SGHRS and CDR2 YFSETQ. The CDR3 protein is CASSFSTGAYEQYF.

V and J are TRBV3-1 and TRBJ1-2. The CDR3 length is 14 residues. The germline V gene has CDR1 LGHDT and CDR2 YNNKEL (reference sequence). The CDR3 region is CASRFREENYGYTF. Using reference TRBV3-1 and TRBJ1-2 for the parts outside the CDR3, the full variable domain is DTAVSQTPKYLVTQMGNDKSIKCEQNLGHDTMYWYKQDSKKFLKIMFSYNNKELIINETVPNRFSPKSPDKAHLNLHINSLELGDSAVYFCASRFREENYGYTFGSGTRLTVV.

The genes are TRBV10-3 and TRBJ2-3; no DNA is available, so the TRBD2 call from TCRdb remains unchecked. The CDR3 runs to 14 residues. CDR1 is ENHRY and CDR2 is SYGVKD in the germline V gene. CDR3 residues: CAISDVGDQDTQYF.

The chain's CDR3 is CASSYDLAGAVGSYEQYF. The chain carries TRBV6-2 or TRBV6-3 and TRBJ2-7; there is no DNA to check the TCRdb D call of TRBD1. The CDR3 length is 18 residues. In germline, CDR1 is MNHEY, CDR2 SVGEGT.

The rearrangement uses TRBV5-1 and TRBJ2-1; TCRdb calls TRBD2, which cannot be checked without DNA. Germline V gene sequence: CDR1 SGHRS, CDR2 YFSETQ. The CDR3 sequence is 15 residues long. The CDR3 region is CASAGIGRPYNEQFF.